This section outlines one T cell receptor (beta chain) sequence together with its context. Produced via immunoSEQ multiplex PCR; TCRdb's table is partial and in-frame only. The sample has 35,000 to 50,000 clones, roughly 90% seen once. V lost 5 bases to trimming and J lost 0 bases; unmatched junction nucleotides: 7. Germline V CDR1 and CDR2: MNHEY, SVGAGI. CDR3 size: 15 residues. These data originate in a study of blood T cell repertoires in COVID-19. At the level of the study: T cells, B-cell-depleted T cells, or PBMCs provided the cDNA or gDNA that served as material.

The receptor comes from a man aged 50-60 years with active COVID-19. The sequencing sample was made of peripheral blood. V is TRBV6-5 and J is TRBJ2-7; TRBD2 aligns across 7 bases. CDR3 sequence reads: CASSLGGGSSYEQYF. For the CDR3, the DNA is TGTGCCAGCAGTCTCGGCGGCGGGAGCTCCTACGAGCAGTACTTC.